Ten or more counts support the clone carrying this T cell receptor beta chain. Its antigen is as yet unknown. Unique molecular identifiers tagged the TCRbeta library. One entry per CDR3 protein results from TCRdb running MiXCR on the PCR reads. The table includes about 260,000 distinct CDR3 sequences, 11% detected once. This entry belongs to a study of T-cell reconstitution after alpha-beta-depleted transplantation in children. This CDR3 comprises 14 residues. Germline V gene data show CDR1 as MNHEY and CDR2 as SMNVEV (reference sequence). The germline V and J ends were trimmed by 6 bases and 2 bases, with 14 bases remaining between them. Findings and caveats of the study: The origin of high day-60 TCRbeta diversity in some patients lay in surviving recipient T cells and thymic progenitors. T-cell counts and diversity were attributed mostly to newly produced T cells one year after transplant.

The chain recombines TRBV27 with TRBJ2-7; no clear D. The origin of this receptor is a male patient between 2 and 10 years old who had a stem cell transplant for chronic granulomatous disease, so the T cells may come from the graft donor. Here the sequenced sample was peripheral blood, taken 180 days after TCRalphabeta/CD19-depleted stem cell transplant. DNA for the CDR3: TGTGCCAGCAGCTGCCCCCCCAGTACCTACGAGCAGTACTTC. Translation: CASSCPPSTYEQYF.